This T cell receptor (beta chain) was profiled in a study of cytomegalovirus exposure and HLA in healthy donors. The study's findings and limits: TCR sequences were mostly rare, though some public TCRs occurred in many donors. In vitro data verified three CMV-associated chains as specific for CMV antigens.

This clone was seen a few times. The antigen is unknown. The CDR3 extends over 15 amino acids. With V trimmed by 1 base and J by 4 bases, 6 bases remained unmatched. Germline CDR1 and CDR2: LNHNV and YYDKDF (reference sequence). Researchers ran the PCR with 60 Vbeta and 13 Jbeta primers. Profiled with immunoSEQ multiplex PCR; TCRdb holds only in-frame clones, not every one. The sample shows some 190,000 clones, around 82% of them seen only once. This sequence was found in a woman in her twenties or thirties in good health and CMV-seropositive. The V and J genes are TRBV15 and TRBJ2-7; the match to TRBD1 covers 8 bases. The sequenced sample was PBMCs. This chain's CDR3 is CATSRGAGGSYEQYF. In DNA form, the CDR3 reads TGTGCCACCAGCAGAGGGGCAGGGGGCTCGTACGAGCAGTACTTC.